The present T cell receptor beta chain was sequenced within a study of shared clonotypes between healthy human individuals (dated by TCRdb to the early 2020s). Study-level background: The cohort comprised two women and a few men aged 18 to 49 years. To estimate repertoire size and how much clonotype sharing occurs between individuals, the study deeply sequenced the blood TCR repertoires of several healthy adults. To increase sequencing depth and limit assay-specific biases, TCR repertoire library preparation and sequencing were carried out by different laboratories using diverse techniques. Each donor's leukapheresis produced roughly between roughly 0.85 and 9.5 billion PBMCs. For each donor, three plates each were used for CD4 naive and CD4 memory, two plates were used for CD8 naive, and one plate was used for CD8 memory.

Comment on this clone: Its recognized antigen is unknown. One base away there is no much larger clone; base qualities are not given.

Results and caveats for the whole study, not just this receptor: Because the study included a small number of donors, the genetic and exposure-history diversity represented was limited. Sampling was restricted to blood, and TCR repertoires in tissue are likely to differ from TCR repertoires in blood. Rarefaction of sorted-subset datasets indicated incomplete sequencing despite the large sequencing depth. Naive subsets generally had larger estimated clonotype richness than memory subsets did. Compared with non-shared clonotypes, clonotypes shared by all four sorted-subset donors had higher generation probabilities. When four donors were compared, the shared fraction of clonotypes was about 5.2% for naive CD4, approximately 3.5% for naive CD8, 2% to 2.5% for memory CD4, and 0.35% to 0.4% for memory CD8. Pairwise subsampling indicated that sequencing depth was expected to affect the degree of clonotype sharing among donors.

Using the deep immunoSEQ assay, multiplex PCR amplified TCR CDR3 regions from genomic DNA. Extracted genomic DNA from each cell subset was distributed evenly across all wells of several immunoSEQ 96-well plates, and each plate was treated as a replicate. For sorted subsets, each replicate PCR was loaded with roughly 190 ng genomic DNA, equivalent to about 30,000 T cell genomes. The purified libraries were quantified using a Qubit 3.0 fluorometer, sized with a Bioanalyzer 2100, and then quantified again using the KAPA Library Quantification kit. Each immunoSEQ 96-well plate was sequenced on its own single-read 150-cycle Illumina NextSeq 550 flow cell. The authors processed their data as follows. Because the immunoSEQ output held only junctional sequences and lacked quality scores, the filtering could not match the filtering applied to full-length reads. Sequences were annotated with PyIR, a Python wrapper for IgBLAST v1.9, and V/J genes and CDR3 were assigned using IMGT germline references. Reads were removed for weak V/J assignments (E-value above 1e-6), missing CDR3, stop codons, out-of-frame junctions, or ambiguous translated residues. V3J clonotypes were defined as sequences sharing an identical inferred V gene, J gene, and CDR3 amino acid sequence. To compute the percentage overlap between repertoires, the number of shared unique clonotypes was divided by the size of the smaller repertoire. Three approaches were used to assess repertoire richness: RTK rarefaction, the Chao1 estimator, and Recon v2.1 estimates of unobserved clonotypes. OLGA was used to compute generation probabilities for all TCRbeta clonotypes that the gDNA method yielded from four donors. TCRdb's version of the immuneACCESS table is confined to in-frame rearrangements and falls short of the full clone set. An unresolved V gene accounts for under half of the shortfall where checked; the remainder is of unknown origin. V, J and clone size reflect that table, while D and trimming were determined from the DNA. The sample table holds 2 million to 3 million clones, of which over 85% were seen once. The ten top clones hold 0.36% of the sample.

Donors were healthy HIV-negative adults with no recently reported acute infections or vaccinations. All donors were Caucasian adults living in Nashville, Tennessee, USA. CD4+ T cells were enriched through magnetic negative selection, after which naive cells were positively selected on CD45RA and the remaining negative fraction served as the memory subset. After blood collection by leukapheresis, PBMCs were isolated using Ficoll-Histopaque density gradient centrifugation and then cryopreserved in the vapor phase of liquid nitrogen. Analytical flow cytometry was used to check the purity and quantity of each magnetically sorted T cell population. Each sorted fraction had its genomic DNA isolated and then quantified by UV absorbance on a Nanodrop 2000c. This TCR was recovered from a man between 18 and 29 years old in good health. Some clones in this sample may be carry-over from other donors' samples. What was sequenced was naive CD4+ T cells from PBMCs. The cell subset or site label here, explained by the study, means: CD45RA+ positively selected.

The CDR3 region reads CASSLALARGNEKLFF. The DNA sequence reads TGTGCCAGCAGCTTAGCTTTAGCCAGGGGAAATGAAAAACTGTTTTTT. In this chain, TRBV7-2 is recombined with TRBJ1-4, and the D gene may be TRBD1, 6 bases matching. Cut back by 0 bases and 5 bases, the V and J ends lie 13 bases apart. From cysteine to phenylalanine, the CDR3 is 16 amino acids long. Only the CDR3 portion is preserved as DNA: 48 bases, with reading frame beginning at the first base. The germline V gene supplies CDR1 SGHTA and CDR2 FQGNSA.